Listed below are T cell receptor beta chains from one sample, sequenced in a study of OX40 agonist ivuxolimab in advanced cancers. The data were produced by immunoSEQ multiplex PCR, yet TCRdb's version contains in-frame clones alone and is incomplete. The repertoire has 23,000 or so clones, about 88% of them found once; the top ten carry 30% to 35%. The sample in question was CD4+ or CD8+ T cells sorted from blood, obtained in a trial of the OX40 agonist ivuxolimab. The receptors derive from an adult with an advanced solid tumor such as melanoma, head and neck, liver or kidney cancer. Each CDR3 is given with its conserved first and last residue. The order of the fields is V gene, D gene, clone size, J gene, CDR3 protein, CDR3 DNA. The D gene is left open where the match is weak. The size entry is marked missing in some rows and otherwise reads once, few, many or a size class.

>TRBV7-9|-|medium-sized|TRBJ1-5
CASSIGGQPQHF
TGTGCCAGCAGCATAGGGGGACAGCCCCAGCATTTT
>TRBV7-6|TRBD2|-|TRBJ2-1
CASSQLGLAGESGEQFF
TGTGCCAGCAGCCAGCTGGGACTAGCGGGAGAGTCCGGAGAGCAGTTCTTC
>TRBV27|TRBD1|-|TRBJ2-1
CASSLGTGSLNEQFF
TGTGCCAGCAGCTTAGGGACAGGGAGTTTGAATGAGCAGTTCTTC
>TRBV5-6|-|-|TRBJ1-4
CASSLVSSNEKLFF
TGTGCCAGCAGCTTGGTCAGCTCTAATGAAAAACTGTTTTTT
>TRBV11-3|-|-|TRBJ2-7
CASSFLPTSGNYYEQYF
TGTGCCAGCAGCTTCCTTCCGACCAGCGGAAACTACTACGAGCAGTACTTC
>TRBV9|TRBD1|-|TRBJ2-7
CASSAAGTGWYEQYF
TGTGCCAGCAGCGCAGCCGGGACAGGGTGGTACGAGCAGTACTTC
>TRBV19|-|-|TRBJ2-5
CASSGDAGGFNQETQYF
TGTGCCAGTAGTGGTGACGCAGGGGGGTTTAACCAAGAGACCCAGTACTTC
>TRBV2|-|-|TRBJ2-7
CASIRGDNEQYF
TGTGCCAGCATCCGGGGGGACAACGAGCAGTACTTC
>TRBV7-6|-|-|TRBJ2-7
CASSLGGQIYEQYF
TGTGCCAGCAGCTTAGGCGGACAGATATACGAGCAGTACTTC
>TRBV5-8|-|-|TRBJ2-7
CASSLNEQYF
TGTGCCAGCAGCTTGAACGAGCAGTACTTC
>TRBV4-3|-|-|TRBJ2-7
CASSQVRDSHYEQYF
TGCGCCAGCAGCCAAGTGAGGGACTCTCACTACGAGCAGTACTTC
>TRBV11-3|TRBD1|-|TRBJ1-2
CASSYGGTGYGYTF
TGTGCCAGCAGCTACGGCGGGACAGGGTATGGCTACACCTTC
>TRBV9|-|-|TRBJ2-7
CASSLVPAGPYEQYF
TGTGCCAGCAGCTTAGTACCTGCGGGACCCTACGAGCAGTACTTC
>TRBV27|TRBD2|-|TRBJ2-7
CASSPGTSGRFYEQYF
TGTGCCAGCAGTCCAGGGACTAGCGGGAGGTTCTACGAGCAGTACTTC
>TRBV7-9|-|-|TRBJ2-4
CASSQTKRVAKNIQYF
TGTGCCAGCAGCCAGACCAAGCGGGTAGCCAAAAACATTCAGTACTTC
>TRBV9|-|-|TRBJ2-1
CASSSGVEQFF
TGTGCCAGCAGCTCGGGGGTTGAGCAGTTCTTC
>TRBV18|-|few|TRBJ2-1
CASSLYNNEQFF
TGTGCCAGCTCACTCTACAACAATGAGCAGTTCTTC
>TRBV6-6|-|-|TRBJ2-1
CASSYGGSYNEQFF
TGTGCCAGCAGTTACGGCGGCTCCTACAATGAGCAGTTCTTC
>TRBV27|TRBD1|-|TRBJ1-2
CASTPSGTGNYGYTF
TGTGCCAGCACCCCCTCCGGGACAGGGAACTATGGCTACACCTTC
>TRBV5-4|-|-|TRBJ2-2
CASSLDIANTGELFF
TGTGCCAGCAGCTTGGATATCGCGAACACCGGGGAGCTGTTTTTT
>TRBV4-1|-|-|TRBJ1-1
CASSQGAGVGSSEAFF
TGCGCCAGCAGCCAAGGGGCAGGGGTGGGTTCCTCTGAAGCTTTCTTT
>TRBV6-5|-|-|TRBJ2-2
CASTITGNTGELFF
TGTGCCAGCACCATCACAGGGAACACCGGGGAGCTGTTTTTT
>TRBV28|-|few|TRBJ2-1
CASSDGSVSYNEQFF
TGTGCCAGCAGTGACGGGTCAGTCTCCTACAATGAGCAGTTCTTC
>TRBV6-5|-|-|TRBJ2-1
CASKELVLGEQFF
TGTGCCAGCAAAGAACTAGTGTTGGGTGAGCAGTTCTTC
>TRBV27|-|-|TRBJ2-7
CASSSPRSLYYEQYF
TGTGCCAGCAGTTCCCCCCGCTCCCTCTACTACGAGCAGTACTTC
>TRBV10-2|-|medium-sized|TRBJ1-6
CASKIESSYNSPLHF
TGCGCCAGCAAGATCGAAAGCTCCTATAATTCACCCCTCCACTTT
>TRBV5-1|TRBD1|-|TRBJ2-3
CASSAGDRVSDTQYF
TGCGCCAGCAGCGCCGGGGACAGGGTGTCAGATACGCAGTATTTT
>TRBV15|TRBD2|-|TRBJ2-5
CATSRDGAAGGLGQETQYF
TGTGCCACCAGCAGAGATGGGGCCGCGGGAGGGTTAGGGCAAGAGACCCAGTACTTC
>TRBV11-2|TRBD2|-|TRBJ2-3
CAGSLASGSGDTQYF
TGTGCCGGTTCATTGGCTAGCGGGAGTGGAGATACGCAGTATTTT
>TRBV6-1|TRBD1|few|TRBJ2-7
CASSEALTGGSVYEQYF
TGTGCCAGCAGTGAAGCTCTTACAGGGGGCAGTGTGTACGAGCAGTACTTC
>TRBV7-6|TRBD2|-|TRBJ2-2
CASHPSGGLGGELFF
TGTGCCAGCCACCCCAGCGGGGGGCTAGGCGGGGAGCTGTTTTTT
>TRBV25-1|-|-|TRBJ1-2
CAIGGAYGYTF
TGTGCCATCGGGGGGGCCTATGGCTACACCTTC
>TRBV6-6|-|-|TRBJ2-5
CASSLVGGHEETQYF
TGTGCCAGCAGTCTAGTGGGGGGTCACGAAGAGACCCAGTACTTC
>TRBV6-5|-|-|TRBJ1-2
CASSGTPTVDGYTF
TGTGCCAGCAGCGGGACTCCCACCGTGGATGGCTACACCTTC
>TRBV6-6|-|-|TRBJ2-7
CASRAGQALSYEQYF
TGTGCCAGCAGAGCTGGGCAGGCCCTCTCCTACGAGCAGTACTTC
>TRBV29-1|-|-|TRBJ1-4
CSARGVSRTNEKLFF
TGCAGCGCGAGGGGGGTCAGCCGAACTAATGAAAAACTGTTTTTT
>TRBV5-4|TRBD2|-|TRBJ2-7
CASSFGTILTYEQYF
TGTGCCAGCAGCTTTGGGACTATCCTAACCTACGAGCAGTACTTC
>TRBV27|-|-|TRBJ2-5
CASSLEQGTVRETQYF
TGTGCCAGCAGTTTAGAACAGGGAACGGTTCGAGAGACCCAGTACTTC
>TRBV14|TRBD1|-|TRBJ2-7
CASSQAGTGGKQYF
TGTGCCAGCAGCCAAGCCGGGACAGGGGGCAAGCAGTACTTC
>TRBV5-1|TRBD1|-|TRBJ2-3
CASSFKAGTGVTDTQYF
TGCGCCAGCAGCTTCAAAGCCGGGACAGGGGTGACAGATACGCAGTATTTT
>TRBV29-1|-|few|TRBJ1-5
CSAVGGYGNQPQHF
TGCAGCGCCGTCGGGGGGTATGGCAATCAGCCCCAGCATTTT